This T cell receptor beta chain was identified in a study of blood T cells in healthy people across ages (dated by TCRdb to 2013 to 2016). As for the study more broadly: In model experiments, template switching captured roughly one uniquely barcoded TCR beta cDNA molecule for every two T cells. The study analyzed two additional independent replicas of 1 million unique cDNA reads from the same blood draw for two donors, one aged 18 to 29 and one aged 80 or older. The study measured age-related changes in TCR beta repertoire diversity using deep sequencing normalized with unique cDNA molecular identifiers. The donors were split into four age groups: young (average about 16 years), middle-aged (over 35), aged (62) and long-lived (roughly 88). Study-level results and caveats: The percentage of naive T cells measured by flow cytometry correlated strongly with observed TCR beta diversity. The CMV infection status of donors was not known, potentially confounding age-related changes in expanded clonotypes. Compared with the aged group, the long-lived group had more naive CD4+ T cells, fewer expanded clones and increased TCR diversity, suggesting age selection. Estimates of total diversity based on one million sequenced T cells were regarded as lower bounds and as underestimates. Since profiling was done on bulk unsorted PBMCs, naive and antigen-experienced compartments could not be conclusively compared. Observed TCR beta diversity per million T cells fell roughly linearly with age, and a significant reduction was already apparent by age about 38.

Details on this clonotype: There is no known antigen for this receptor. At one of its ends the junction is not consistent with the germline gene, which may arise from a read error.

The donors were about 40 Caucasian individuals from Russia, aged 6 to 90 years, who were systemically healthy. Around 9.8 milliliters of peripheral blood were collected from each donor into EDTA-treated Vacutainer tubes. Ficoll-Paque density-gradient centrifugation was used to isolate PBMCs, with at least 6 million per sample. Total RNA was extracted from PBMCs with Trizol reagent, with at least 5 micrograms obtained per sample. Naive CD45RAhigh/CD27high T cell percentages were measured by flow cytometry on a PBMC aliquot from every donor. Preparation of the library involved 5' RACE. The listed sequencing device is Illumina HiSeq 2500. The second PCR ran for about 6 to 11 cycles and used a J-beta primer mix along with a sample-barcoded 5' primer. Each TCR beta cDNA molecule received a unique molecular identifier from a template-switch 5' adaptor carrying 12 random nucleotides. Each sample yielded at least 3 million CDR3-containing paired-end reads. All of the RNA was converted into first-strand cDNA using the Mint cDNA synthesis kit, with a TRBC-specific oligonucleotide serving as the primer. All cDNA was treated with uracil-DNA glycosylase and then went through a first 18-cycle PCR with the universal primers M1SS and BC2_uni_R. The published analysis was carried out like this. For normalization, 1 million high-quality reads, each with a distinct molecular identifier, were randomly selected from each sample. Reads sharing molecular identifiers were discarded rather than binned into consensus sequences. MiTCR, with a Q25 quality threshold and the strictest error-elimination algorithm, was used for CDR3 identification, clonotype clustering and error correction. A nonparametric unseen species model with Euler transformation was used to estimate a lower bound on total TCR beta diversity. Using fastp trimming at Q25 and MiXCR clonotype assembly, TCRdb reanalyzed the public sequencing data and kept in-frame beta chains. Entries are consolidated by CDR3 protein sequence, retaining the most common genes and DNA. In this record, the V and J calls reflect TCRdb's handling and not the investigators' own analysis. Across this sample there are around 780,000 distinct CDR3 sequences, with around 25% seen only once. 2.5% to 3.5% of the sample belongs to the ten largest clones.

In addition, the sample was reused for a study of T cells of mothers and their children. In that second paper, the authors write: The donors were nine systemically healthy Caucasian individuals, made up of three mothers and their six children. cDNA synthesis consumed the entire amount of extracted RNA, loaded at 1.5 ug RNA in each 15 ul reaction. In the second PCR, the M1S primer introduced both the sample barcodes and 2-4 random nucleotides. Over 8.5 million TCR beta CDR3 reads came from each mother, compared with about 3 million reads from each child. Thymic selection shapes the output of TCR recombination in a similar way in related and unrelated pairs, and inherited differences have a minor effect. Normalized repertoire overlap in related mother-child pairs was always slightly higher than in unrelated mother-child pairs, but the difference was never significant. With a sensitivity of about 100 clones per million clonotypes, no persistent microchimeric T cell clones were detected. To look for features that set related mother-child pairs apart from unrelated individuals, the researchers ran deep NGS to compare the TCR beta repertoires of mothers and children. The mean age was roughly 44 +/- 4 years for the mothers and approximately 11 +/- 4 years for the children. After adapter ligation with NEBNext reagents, the libraries were sequenced on Illumina HiSeq 2000 with 100+100 nt paired-end reads. To prevent cross-contamination, the mother and child libraries were prepared a month apart and were sequenced in separate runs. For each donor, between about 500,000 and 2,100,000 distinct TCR beta clonotypes were identified. Naive TCR beta clonotypes were estimated from low-frequency clonotypes matched to each donor's FACS-determined naive share, without sorting.

Sequenced sample: blood. The TCR was taken from a boy between 10 and 17 years old in good health.

CDR3 region: CACSVGSTDTQCF. The nucleotide sequence is given as TGTGCCTGCAGCGTAGGCTCCACAGATACGCAGTGTTTT. In this chain, TRBV9 is recombined with TRBJ2-3; the D gene cannot be resolved reliably. CDR3 length: 13 amino acids, cysteine to phenylalanine. CDR3 DNA is the only sequence kept; it has 39 bases, read in frame from the first base. From a lookup of the germline V gene, CDR1 and CDR2 are SGDLS and YYNGEE.